Each of the 4 T cell receptor beta chains below was sequenced from the same sample in a study of identical twins. TCRdb analysed the 5' RACE reads with MiXCR anew, one entry per CDR3 protein. In the table there are 200,000 to 250,000 distinct CDR3 sequences, roughly 7% of which are singletons. The data were also submitted as part of a second study, on yellow fever vaccine responses in identical twins.

Sequenced material: memory (CD45RO+) T cells sorted from blood. Receptor source: a woman between 18 and 29 years old in good health.

This clonotype was observed many times. This chain uses TRBV4-2 with TRBJ1-6; D is undetermined. Deletions cut 1 base from V and 7 bases from J, with 8 bases between. The CDR3 loop spans 14 amino acids. Germline V gives CDR1 LGHNA, CDR2 YNFKEQ. The CDR3 loop reads CASSQGVENSPLHF. The CDR3, as DNA: TGTGCCAGCAGCCAAGGTGTGGAGAATTCACCCCTCCACTTT.

The sample holds many counts of this clonotype. The chain recombines TRBV5-1 with TRBJ1-3; D is unresolved. Germline V CDR1 and CDR2: SGHRS, YFSETQ. Trimming pared 0 bases from V and 0 bases from J, leaving 4 bases between. The CDR3 length is 14 residues. CDR3 sequence (DNA): TGCGCCAGCAGCTTGGACTACTCTGGAAACACCATATATTTT. This encodes CASSLDYSGNTIYF.

The J gene is TRBJ2-3, the V gene TRBV28; D not resolved. Trimming took off 5 bases at V and 0 bases at J, with 9 bases between the two ends. CDR3 size: 14 residues. Germline loops: CDR1 MDHEN, CDR2 SYDVKM. The CDR3 DNA reads TGTGCCAGCAGTACAAAGGGTAGCACAGATACGCAGTATTTT. This encodes CASSTKGSTDTQYF.

About this clonotype: A read error is possible here, since a much larger clone lies one base away. This chain joins TRBV24-1 and TRBJ2-7, with D unresolved. This CDR3 is built from 9 residues. Germline V lookup: CDR1 KGHDR, CDR2 SFDVKD. This chain's CDR3 is CATLYEHYV. The CDR3 region has the DNA TGTGCCACCCTTTACGAGCATTACGTC.